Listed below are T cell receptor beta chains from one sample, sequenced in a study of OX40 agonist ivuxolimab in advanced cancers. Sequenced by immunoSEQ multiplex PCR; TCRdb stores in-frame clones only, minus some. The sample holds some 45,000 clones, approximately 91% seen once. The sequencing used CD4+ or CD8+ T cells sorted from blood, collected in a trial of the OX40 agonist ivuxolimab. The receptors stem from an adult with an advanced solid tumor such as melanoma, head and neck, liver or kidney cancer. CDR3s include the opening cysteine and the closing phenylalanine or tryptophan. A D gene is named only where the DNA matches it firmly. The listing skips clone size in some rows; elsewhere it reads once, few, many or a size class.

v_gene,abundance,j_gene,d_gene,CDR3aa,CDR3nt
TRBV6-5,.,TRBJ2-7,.,CASSTQGSYEQYF,TGTGCCAGCAGTACTCAGGGGTCCTACGAGCAGTACTTC
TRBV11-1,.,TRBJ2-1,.,CASSLAGLSNEQFF,TGTGCCAGCAGCTTAGCGGGACTCTCCAATGAGCAGTTCTTC
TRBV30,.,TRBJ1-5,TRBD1,CAWTKGQPNQPQHF,TGTGCCTGGACGAAGGGACAGCCTAATCAGCCCCAGCATTTT
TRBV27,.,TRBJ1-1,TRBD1,CASSEPGTGRTEAFF,TGTGCCAGCAGCGAACCCGGGACAGGGAGAACTGAAGCTTTCTTT
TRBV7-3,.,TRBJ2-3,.,CASSLTSLAADTQYF,TGTGCCAGCAGCTTAACGTCACTAGCTGCAGATACGCAGTATTTT
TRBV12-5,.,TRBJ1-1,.,CASGLWENTEAFF,TGTGCTAGTGGTTTGTGGGAGAACACTGAAGCTTTCTTT
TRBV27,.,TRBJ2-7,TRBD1,CASSLAGTGNEQYF,TGTGCCAGCAGTTTAGCCGGGACAGGGAACGAGCAGTACTTC
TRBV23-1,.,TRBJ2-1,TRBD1,CASSQSDRQGAAKFF,TGCGCCAGCAGTCAATCTGATAGACAGGGGGCGGCCAAGTTCTTC
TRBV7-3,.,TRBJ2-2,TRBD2,CASSTGTSGRGTGELFF,TGTGCCAGCAGCACCGGGACTAGCGGGAGAGGCACCGGGGAGCTGTTTTTT
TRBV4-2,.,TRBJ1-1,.,CASSQVQANTEAFF,TGTGCCAGCAGCCAAGTGCAGGCGAACACTGAAGCTTTCTTT
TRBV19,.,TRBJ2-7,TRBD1,CASSPGTGNHEQYF,TGTGCCAGTAGCCCCGGGACAGGGAACCACGAGCAGTACTTC
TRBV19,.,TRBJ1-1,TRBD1,CASSALTGDLEAFF,TGTGCCAGTAGTGCGCTTACAGGGGACCTTGAAGCTTTCTTT
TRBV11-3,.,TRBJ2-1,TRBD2,CASSGTSGGQEQFF,TGTGCCAGCAGCGGGACTAGCGGGGGCCAAGAGCAGTTCTTC
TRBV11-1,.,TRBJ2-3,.,CASSPQRGSTDTQYF,TGTGCCAGCAGCCCTCAGAGGGGGAGCACAGATACGCAGTATTTT
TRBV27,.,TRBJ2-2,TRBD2,CASSFLAGGTGELFF,TGTGCCAGCAGTTTCCTAGCGGGGGGTACCGGGGAGCTGTTTTTT
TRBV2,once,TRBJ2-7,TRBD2,CASSEGTGGEQYF,TGTGCCAGCAGTGAAGGTACGGGGGGCGAGCAGTACTTC
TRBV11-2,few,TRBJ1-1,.,CASSLTAWGNVESFF,TGTGCCAGCAGCTTGACCGCGTGGGGGAACGTTGAATCTTTCTTT
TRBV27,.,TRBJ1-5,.,CASSLSGNQPQHF,TGTGCCAGCAGTTTATCAGGGAATCAGCCCCAGCATTTT
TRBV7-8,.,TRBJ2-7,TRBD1,CASSLTGTGDEQYF,TGTGCCAGCAGCTTAACAGGGACAGGGGACGAGCAGTACTTC
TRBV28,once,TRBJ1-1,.,CASSLGQEAFF,TGTGCCAGCAGTCTCGGACAGGAAGCTTTCTTT
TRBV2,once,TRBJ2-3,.,CASLDLPLTDTQYF,TGTGCCAGCCTGGACTTACCACTCACAGATACGCAGTATTTT
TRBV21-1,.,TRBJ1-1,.,CASSKAPFDRGSTEAFF,TGTGCCAGCAGCAAAGCCCCTTTTGACAGGGGTTCCACTGAAGCTTTCTTT
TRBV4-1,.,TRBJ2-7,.,CASSQRGGGLEQYF,TGCGCCAGCAGCCAACGCGGTGGGGGGCTCGAGCAGTACTTC
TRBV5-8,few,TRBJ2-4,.,CASRNPQGPIAKNIQYF,TGTGCCAGCAGGAATCCTCAGGGCCCCATAGCCAAAAACATTCAGTACTTC
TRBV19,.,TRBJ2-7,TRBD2,CASSSSGSYEQYF,TGTGCCAGTAGTTCTAGCGGGAGTTACGAGCAGTACTTC
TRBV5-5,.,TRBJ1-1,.,CASSFWENSPEAFF,TGTGCCAGCAGCTTTTGGGAGAATTCTCCTGAAGCTTTCTTT
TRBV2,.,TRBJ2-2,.,CAKGRDSNTGELFF,TGTGCCAAAGGAAGGGACTCGAACACCGGGGAGCTGTTTTTT
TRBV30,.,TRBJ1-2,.,CAWSVGGGYTF,TGTGCCTGGAGTGTAGGAGGTGGCTACACCTTC
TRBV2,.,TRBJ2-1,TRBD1,CASSYRGSYNEQFF,TGTGCCAGCAGTTACAGGGGTTCTTACAATGAGCAGTTCTTC
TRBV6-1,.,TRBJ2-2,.,CASRSTVNTGELFF,TGTGCCAGCAGGTCGACGGTGAACACCGGGGAGCTGTTTTTT
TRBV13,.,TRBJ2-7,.,CASSDQTRSYEQYF,TGTGCCAGCAGTGATCAGACAAGATCCTACGAGCAGTACTTC
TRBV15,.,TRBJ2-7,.,CATSRDLGQYEQYF,TGTGCCACCAGCAGAGATCTTGGGCAGTACGAGCAGTACTTC
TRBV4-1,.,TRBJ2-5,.,CASSLGTPEKETQYF,TGCGCCAGCAGCCTCGGGACACCGGAGAAAGAGACCCAGTACTTC
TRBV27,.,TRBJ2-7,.,CASSLGVTYEQYF,TGTGCCAGCAGTTTAGGGGTAACCTACGAGCAGTACTTC
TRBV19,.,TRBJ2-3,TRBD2,CASSIEPGLASTRVTDTQYF,TGTGCCAGTAGTATAGAGCCGGGACTAGCGTCTACGAGGGTCACAGATACGCAGTATTTT
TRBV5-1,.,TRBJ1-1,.,CASSLSQGGAEAFF,TGCGCCAGCAGCTTGTCACAGGGCGGCGCTGAAGCTTTCTTT
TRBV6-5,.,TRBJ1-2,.,CASSYGVDYGYTF,TGTGCCAGCAGTTACGGGGTCGACTATGGCTACACCTTC
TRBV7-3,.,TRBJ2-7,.,CASSLTGGSAYEQYF,TGTGCCAGCAGCTTAACAGGCGGCAGTGCCTACGAGCAGTACTTC
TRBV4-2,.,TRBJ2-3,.,CASSQEPDTQYF,TGTGCCAGCAGCCAAGAGCCAGATACGCAGTATTTT
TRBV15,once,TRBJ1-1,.,CATSRAAGMNTEAFF,TGTGCCACCAGCAGAGCGGCGGGGATGAACACTGAAGCTTTCTTT
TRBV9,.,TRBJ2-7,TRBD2,CASSVDGLAASSYEQYF,TGTGCCAGCAGCGTAGACGGTCTAGCGGCTAGCTCCTACGAGCAGTACTTC
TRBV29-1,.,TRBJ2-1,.,CSVEVSWDSYNEQFF,TGCAGCGTTGAAGTCTCGTGGGACTCCTACAATGAGCAGTTCTTC
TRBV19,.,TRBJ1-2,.,CARTNYGYTF,TGTGCCAGGACGAACTATGGCTACACCTTC
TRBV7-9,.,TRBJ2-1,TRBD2,CASSLHSGSGHEQFF,TGTGCCAGCAGCTTGCATAGCGGGAGCGGTCATGAGCAGTTCTTC
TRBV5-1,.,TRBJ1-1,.,CASSLVSETEAFF,TGCGCCAGCAGCTTGGTATCAGAAACTGAAGCTTTCTTT
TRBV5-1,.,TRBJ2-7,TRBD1,CASSLGQGDLYEQYF,TGCGCCAGCAGCTTGGGGCAGGGGGATCTCTACGAGCAGTACTTC
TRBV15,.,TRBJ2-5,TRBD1,CATSIGRGLGETQYF,TGTGCCACCAGCATCGGCAGGGGGCTTGGAGAGACCCAGTACTTC
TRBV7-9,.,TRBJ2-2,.,CASSLMVGELFF,TGTGCCAGCAGCTTAATGGTCGGGGAGCTGTTTTTT
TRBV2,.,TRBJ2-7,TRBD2,CASSEGTSGLLREQYF,TGTGCCAGCAGTGAGGGGACTAGCGGGTTGTTGCGCGAGCAGTACTTC